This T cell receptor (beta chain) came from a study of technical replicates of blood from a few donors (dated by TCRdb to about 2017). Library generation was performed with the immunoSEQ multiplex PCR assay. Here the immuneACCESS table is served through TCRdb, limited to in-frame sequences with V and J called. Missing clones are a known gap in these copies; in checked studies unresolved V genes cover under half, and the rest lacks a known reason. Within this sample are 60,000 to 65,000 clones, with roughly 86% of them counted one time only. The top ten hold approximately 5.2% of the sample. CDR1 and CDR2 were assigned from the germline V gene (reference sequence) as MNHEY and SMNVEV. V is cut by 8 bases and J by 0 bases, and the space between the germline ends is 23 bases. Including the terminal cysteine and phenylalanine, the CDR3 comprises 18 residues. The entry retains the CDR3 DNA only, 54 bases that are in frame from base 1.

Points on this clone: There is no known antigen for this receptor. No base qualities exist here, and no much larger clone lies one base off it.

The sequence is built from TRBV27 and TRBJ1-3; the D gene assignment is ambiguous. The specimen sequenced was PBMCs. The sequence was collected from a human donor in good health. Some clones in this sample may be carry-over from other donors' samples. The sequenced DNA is TGTGCCAGCCGCCCTCAGAGTTGGCAGGAACTCTCTGGAAACACCATATATTTT. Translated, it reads CASRPQSWQELSGNTIYF.